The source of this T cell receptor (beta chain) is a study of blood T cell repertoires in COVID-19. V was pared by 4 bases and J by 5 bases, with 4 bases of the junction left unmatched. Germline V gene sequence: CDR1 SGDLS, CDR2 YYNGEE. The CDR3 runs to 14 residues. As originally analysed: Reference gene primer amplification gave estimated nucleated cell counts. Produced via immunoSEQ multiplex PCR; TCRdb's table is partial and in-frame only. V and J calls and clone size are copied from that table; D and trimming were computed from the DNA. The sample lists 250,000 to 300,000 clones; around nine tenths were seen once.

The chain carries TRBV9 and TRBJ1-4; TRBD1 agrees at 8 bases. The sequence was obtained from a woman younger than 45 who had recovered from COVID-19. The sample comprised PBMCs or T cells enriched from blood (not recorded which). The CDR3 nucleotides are TGTGCCAGCAGCCCTCGGACAGGGAATGAAAAACTGTTTTTT. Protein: CASSPRTGNEKLFF.